These 6 T cell receptor beta chains came from one sample sequenced in a study of shared clonotypes between healthy human individuals. Repertoires were generated with immunoSEQ multiplex PCR, while TCRdb's copy carries only in-frame clones and drops some. The sample consists of about a million clones, under 80% of them appearing once. The sequenced sample consisted of memory CD4+ T cells sorted from blood. Subset defined: CD45RA-negative fraction. These receptor sequences come from a man in his late teens or twenties in good health.

This chain uses TRBV9 with TRBJ1-2, with D unresolved. The CDR3 spans 14 residues. The ends were cut back, 5 bases at V and 5 bases at J, with 16 bases in the middle. Germline V gene data show CDR1 as SGDLS and CDR2 as YYNGEE. For the CDR3, the DNA is TGTGCCAGCAGTCCCCCGGGCAGCCTTTATGGCTACACCTTC. Translation gives CASSPPGSLYGYTF.

The chain uses TRBV6-1 and TRBJ1-3, with 10 bases identical to TRBD1. J gave up 5 bases and V 3 bases, and 10 bases lay outside the gene matches. Germline-derived CDR1 and CDR2 are MNHNS and SASEGT. The CDR3 runs 17 residues. CDR3 coding DNA: TGTGCCAGCAGTGAGGTTCGGGACAGGGGACGAAGAAACACCATATATTTT. Translation gives CASSEVRDRGRRNTIYF.

V is TRBV5-1 and J is TRBJ2-7; the match to TRBD1 covers 12 bases. The CDR3 has 16 residues. The junction had 10 bases not matched to a gene; V was cut back by 2 bases and J by 7 bases. CDR1 is SGHRS, CDR2 YFSETQ, per germline. In DNA, the CDR3 is TGCGCCAGCAGCTTAATACCGGGACAGGGGGCTGGTGAGCAGTACTTC. It specifies CASSLIPGQGAGEQYF.

The chain is built from TRBV7-2 and TRBJ2-2, with D perhaps matching TRBD2 (6 bases). This CDR3 is built from 15 residues. Trimming left V 5 bases short and J 4 bases short, with 14 bases between. From germline, CDR1 is SGHTA and CDR2 FQGNSA. The CDR3 DNA follows: TGTGCCAGCAGCAACAGCGGGTCCCCCACCGGGGAGCTGTTTTTT. Translating it yields CASSNSGSPTGELFF. The variable domain in full, with the rest retrieved from reference TRBV7-2 and TRBJ2-2, is GAGVSQSPSNKVTEKGKDVELRCDPISGHTALYWYRQSLGQGLEFLIYFQGNSAPDKSGLPSDRFSAERTGGSVSTLTIQRTQQEDSAVYLCASSNSGSPTGELFFGEGSRLTVL.

The rearrangement joins TRBV18 to TRBJ1-4; unclear D gene. Germline V lookup: CDR1 KGHSH, CDR2 LQKENI. The V end lost 5 bases, the J end lost 7 bases, and 17 bases lay between the germline ends. The CDR3 runs to 15 residues. The CDR3 DNA reads as TGTGCCAGCTCATTACGACAAAATCCAAGTGAAAAACTGTTTTTT. It is translated as CASSLRQNPSEKLFF.

The chain employs TRBV19 and TRBJ2-2; D may be TRBD2 (5 bases). V dropped 1 base and J dropped 2 bases, with 11 bases sitting between them. This CDR3 contains 16 residues. Germline V lookup: CDR1 LNHDA, CDR2 SQIVND (reference sequence). CDR3 sequence reads: CASSIATSGNTGELFF. The CDR3 DNA follows: TGTGCCAGTAGTATAGCAACCAGCGGTAACACCGGGGAGCTGTTTTTT.